Below, 18 T cell receptor beta chains from the same sample are listed, as sequenced in a study of T-cell memory formation after mild COVID-19. TCRdb re-called the 5' RACE reads with MiXCR, one entry per CDR3 protein. The table has 450,000 to 650,000 distinct CDR3 sequences, 20% to 25% seen once. Sequencing was performed on PBMCs or a T cell subset sorted from them (not recorded which). Every receptor here comes from an adult woman who had mild COVID-19 (a few samples of this study predate the infection). Cell type and time point are not known.

This sequence joins TRBV7-8 and TRBJ2-7; 8 positions agree with TRBD1. This CDR3 spans 15 amino acids. Germline V gives CDR1 SGHVS, CDR2 FQNEAQ. V was pared by 5 bases and J by 3 bases, with 9 bases of the junction left unmatched. CDR3 bases: TGTGCCAGCAGCCCAAGGGGACAGGCGGGCTACGAGCAGTACTTC. It codes for CASSPRGQAGYEQYF. Drawing the rest from reference TRBV7-8 and TRBJ2-7, the complete variable domain is GAGVSQSPRYKVAKRGQDVALRCDPISGHVSLFWYQQALGQGPEFLTYFQNEAQLDKSGLPSDRFFAERPEGSVSTLKIQRTQQEDSAVYLCASSPRGQAGYEQYFGPGTRLTVT.

The genes are TRBV7-2 and TRBJ2-3, with D unresolved. V was shortened by 5 bases and J by 3 bases, with 6 bases between the two germline ends. The germline gives CDR1 SGHTA, CDR2 FQGNSA. The CDR3 has 12 amino acids. The CDR3 protein is CASSVYTDTQYF. The CDR3 DNA sequence: TGTGCCAGCAGCGTCTATACAGATACGCAGTATTTT.

This clonotype was seen more than once but under ten times. This chain links TRBV15 with TRBJ2-7; D is tentatively TRBD1 or TRBD2 (7 bases each). The CDR3 contains 14 residues. Trimming left V 6 bases short and J 3 bases short, with 15 bases between. Per the germline V gene, CDR1 is LNHNV and CDR2 is YYDKDF (reference sequence). The CDR3 DNA sequence: TGTGCCACCAGTAGTCAGGGGGGGGGCTACGAGCAGTACTTC. Its protein product is CATSSQGGGYEQYF.

The chain combines TRBV14 with TRBJ2-7; tentatively, D is TRBD2 (7 bases). CDR1 SGHDN and CDR2 FVKESK come from the germline V gene. The CDR3 contains 13 residues. Trimming took 1 base from V and 10 from J, leaving 14 bases between them. The CDR3 bases are TGTGCCAGCAGCCAAGTTGTCGGGGGGCATCAGTACTTC. It specifies CASSQVVGGHQYF.

In its sample, this clonotype was seen a few times. The chain recombines TRBV6-6 with TRBJ1-1, with unresolved D. Germline CDR1 and CDR2: MNHNY and SVGAGI (reference sequence). The CDR3 is made up of 12 amino acids. Deletions cut 2 bases from V and 4 bases from J, with 5 bases between. The CDR3 bases are TGTGCCAGCAGTTACGAAGGCACTGAAGCTTTCTTT. Amino acid sequence: CASSYEGTEAFF.

The gene calls are TRBV6-4 and TRBJ2-2; no reliable D call. CDR3 length equals 14 residues. V was shortened by 4 bases and J by 0 bases, with 6 bases between the two germline ends. Germline CDR1 and CDR2: MRHNA and SNTAGT. CDR3 nucleotide sequence: TGTGCCAGCAGTGCCGAGCCGAACACCGGGGAGCTGTTTTTT. As protein: CASSAEPNTGELFF.

This chain uses TRBV6-6 with TRBJ2-7; D unclear. The CDR3 contains 14 residues. V was shortened by 2 bases and J by 2 bases, with 10 bases between the two germline ends. Per germline, CDR1 MNHNY and CDR2 SVGAGI (reference sequence). The chain's CDR3 is CASSYLSDTYEQYF. In nucleotides, the CDR3 is TGTGCCAGCAGTTACCTATCAGACACCTACGAGCAGTACTTC.

The chain carries TRBV9 and TRBJ2-1; 9 bases fit TRBD2. Losses at the gene ends were 1 base for V and 8 bases for J; bases not matched to a gene: 10. The CDR3 contains 16 residues. Germline V gene lookup returns CDR1 SGDLS and CDR2 YYNGEE. The CDR3 DNA reads TGTGCCAGCAGCGTACTTGCGGGAGGGCCAGGGGATGAGCAGTTCTTC. Residues: CASSVLAGGPGDEQFF.

This clonotype showed up just a few times. V gene TRBV6-6 combines with J gene TRBJ2-1; maybe TRBD1 (6 bases). The V end lost 5 bases, the J end lost 8 bases, and 10 bases lay between the germline ends. The CDR3 extends over 12 amino acids. Germline lookup yields CDR1 MNHNY and CDR2 SVGAGI (reference sequence). The CDR3 loop is CASSTGTDEQFF. The CDR3 DNA follows: TGTGCCAGCAGTACAGGGACGGATGAGCAGTTCTTC.

The chain uses TRBV15 and TRBJ1-1, with a weak D call TRBD1 (5 bases). The CDR3 has 15 amino acids. V was shortened by 0 bases and J by 2 bases, with 10 bases between the two germline ends. CDR1 and CDR2 (germline): LNHNV, YYDKDF (reference sequence). The CDR3 DNA follows: TGTGCCACCAGCAGAGATTATGGGGGAAACACTGAAGCTTTCTTT. Protein: CATSRDYGGNTEAFF.

The rearrangement joins TRBV13 to TRBJ2-1, with 11 bases identical to TRBD2. The CDR3 has 15 residues. The germline V gene has CDR1 PRHDT and CDR2 FYEKMQ (reference sequence). Trimming removed 4 bases from V and 6 bases from J; junction bases left unmatched: 5. CDR3 region: CASSSRLAGINEQFF. CDR3 DNA sequence: TGTGCCAGCAGCTCAAGACTAGCGGGAATCAATGAGCAGTTCTTC.

There are a few counts of this clonotype. The gene calls are TRBV2 and TRBJ2-7; the D gene could be TRBD1 or TRBD2 (5 bases each). CDR3 length: 12 amino acids. CDR1 and CDR2 (germline): SNHLY, FYNNEI. Between the trimmed V and J ends, which lost 8 bases and 2 bases, there was a span of 10 bases. The CDR3 DNA reads TGTGCCAGCGGGGGATCTACCTACGAGCAGTACTTC. Amino acids: CASGGSTYEQYF.

The chain carries TRBV9 and TRBJ1-1; no firm D call. This CDR3 contains 13 residues. Trimming shortened V by 2 bases and J by 5 bases, and 10 bases separated the two germline ends. Looked up from germline, CDR1 is SGDLS and CDR2 is YYNGEE. CDR3 bases: TGTGCCAGCAGCGTTACTGGCAGGACTGAAGCTTTCTTT. Amino acids: CASSVTGRTEAFF.

The chain uses TRBV5-1 and TRBJ1-4; D perhaps matches TRBD1 (6 bases). Germline V gene lookup returns CDR1 SGHRS and CDR2 YFSETQ. The CDR3 sequence is 14 residues long. With 0 bases removed from V and 13 bases from J, the gap between germline ends came to 16 bases. The CDR3 here is CASSLGDTRLGLFF. CDR3 DNA sequence: TGCGCCAGCAGCTTGGGGGACACCCGGTTGGGACTGTTTTTT. Supplemented by reference TRBV5-1 and TRBJ1-4, the full variable domain reads KAGVTQTPRYLIKTRGQQVTLSCSPISGHRSVSWYQQTPGQGLQFLFEYFSETQRNKGNFPGRFSGRQFSNSRSEMNVSTLELGDSALYLCASSLGDTRLGLFFGSGTQLSVL.

The rearrangement uses TRBV29-1 and TRBJ2-5; the D gene could be TRBD1 or TRBD2 (5 bases each). CDR1 is SQVTM, CDR2 ANQGSEA, per germline. The CDR3 covers 16 residues. Trimming left V 1 base short and J 1 base short, with 16 bases between. CDR3 bases: TGCAGCGTTGAAGGGTCTAGCCTGGGGGTCCAAGAGACCCAGTACTTC. Protein product: CSVEGSSLGVQETQYF.

This clonotype has only one observation. V is TRBV24-1 and J is TRBJ1-5, with D hard to call. The germline V and J ends were trimmed by 3 bases and 10 bases, with 18 bases remaining between them. The CDR3 sequence is 15 residues long. Germline assignment: CDR1 KGHDR and CDR2 SFDVKD. DNA of the CDR3: TGTGCCACCAGTGATGCCGGTTTGGGGTTAGTTCCCCAGCATTTT. It is translated as CATSDAGLGLVPQHF.

This clonotype was detected only a few times. V and J are TRBV6-1 and TRBJ2-5; no clear D. From germline, CDR1 is MNHNS and CDR2 SASEGT. Trimming shortened V by 1 base and J by 4 bases, and 13 bases separated the two germline ends. CDR3 length equals 15 residues. The CDR3 spells CASSEVWQMRETQYF. For the CDR3, the DNA is TGTGCCAGCAGTGAAGTGTGGCAGATGCGAGAGACCCAGTACTTC.

V usage is TRBV7-9 and J usage is TRBJ2-7, with 10 bases that match TRBD1. The CDR3 consists of 14 residues. CDR1 and CDR2 (germline): SEHNR, FQNEAQ (reference sequence). Losses at the gene ends were 5 bases for V and 5 bases for J; bases not matched to a gene: 6. In DNA form, the CDR3 reads TGTGCCAGCAGCATCCGGGACAGGGGCAACGAGCAGTACTTC. The encoded protein is CASSIRDRGNEQYF.